This is a list of T cell receptor beta chains from one sample in a study of CD8+ T cells in alopecia areata. Profiled with immunoSEQ multiplex PCR; TCRdb holds only in-frame clones, not every one. The sample includes about 190,000 clones, approximately 56% of them seen just once. Sample: CD4+ T cells sorted from blood, taken at week 4, from a patient treated with tofacitinib. The receptors shown here come from a human donor with alopecia areata. Each CDR3 is given with its conserved first and last residue. Fields, in order: V gene, D gene, J gene, clone size, CDR3 DNA, CDR3 protein. A D gene is named only where the DNA matches it firmly. Clone size is shown for a subset of rows, as once, few, many or a class of expanded clone.

>TRBV11-2|TRBD2|TRBJ2-7|NA
TGTGCCAGCAGCTTAGGACTAGCGGAATCCTACGAGCAGTACTTC
CASSLGLAESYEQYF
>TRBV7-9|TRBD2|TRBJ2-1|NA
TGTGCCAACAAGCAGCGGGAGGGCCTAGCGGGAAATGAGCAGTTCTTC
CANKQREGLAGNEQFF
>TRBV29-1|TRBD2|TRBJ2-7|NA
TGCAGCGGAGGGACTAGCGGGGGATACGAGCAGTACTTC
CSGGTSGGYEQYF
>TRBV4-1|TRBD1|TRBJ2-3|NA
TGCGCCAGCAGCCAACCGAGACAGGGTTGGACAGATACGCAGTATTTT
CASSQPRQGWTDTQYF
>TRBV11-1|NA|TRBJ1-5|once
TGTGCCAGCAGCTTAACAGGGTCCGGCAATCAGCCCCAGCATTTT
CASSLTGSGNQPQHF
>TRBV4-2|NA|TRBJ1-2|NA
TGTGCCAGCAGCCCAAGGTCCAGGACAGACAATGGCTACACCTTC
CASSPRSRTDNGYTF
>TRBV7-2|NA|TRBJ2-5|once
TGTGCCAGCAGCTCCCAAGAGACCCAGTACTTC
CASSSQETQYF
>TRBV29-1|NA|TRBJ2-7|NA
TGCAGCGTTGGAAGTCCCAGGTTCTACGAGCAGTACTTC
CSVGSPRFYEQYF
>TRBV4-1|TRBD2|TRBJ2-3|NA
TGCGCCAGCAGCCAAGATCTGGGACTAGCGGATAGCACAGATACGCAGTATTTT
CASSQDLGLADSTDTQYF
>TRBV18|TRBD2|TRBJ2-7|NA
TGTGCCAGCTCAGGCGGGACTAGCGGCGAGCAGTACTTC
CASSGGTSGEQYF
>TRBV5-1|TRBD2|TRBJ2-2|once
TGCGCCAGCAGCCAAGTAGCGGGGACCGGGGAGCTGTTTTTT
CASSQVAGTGELFF
>TRBV4-2|TRBD2|TRBJ2-1|NA
TGTGCCAGCAGCCTTAGCGGGAGGAGCTCCTACAATGAGCAGTTCTTC
CASSLSGRSSYNEQFF
>TRBV29-1|TRBD1|TRBJ2-5|few
TGCAGCGTTGAAGACGGGAGAGGGACAGGGGGACAAGAGACCCAGTACTTC
CSVEDGRGTGGQETQYF
>TRBV9|NA|TRBJ2-3|NA
TGTGCCAGCAGCGTGGCTAGTTCGACGGATACGCAGTATTTT
CASSVASSTDTQYF
>TRBV4-2|NA|TRBJ2-5|NA
TGTGCCAGCAGCCGGGGTCCGGGACCAGAGACCCAGTACTTC
CASSRGPGPETQYF
>TRBV30|TRBD1|TRBJ1-1|few
TGTGCCTGGACCACAGGACAGGGAGGCACTGAAGCTTTCTTT
CAWTTGQGGTEAFF
>TRBV18|NA|TRBJ2-5|few
TGTGCCAGCTCACCAGCAAGGTGGGGCCAAGAGACCCAGTACTTC
CASSPARWGQETQYF
>TRBV18|NA|TRBJ2-1|NA
TGTGCCAGCTCACCATGGCTAGGTCTAGACAATGAGCAGTTCTTC
CASSPWLGLDNEQFF
>TRBV2|TRBD1|TRBJ2-7|NA
TGTGCCAGCAAAGGGGACAGGGGAAACTACGAGCAGTACTTC
CASKGDRGNYEQYF
>TRBV5-1|NA|TRBJ2-7|once
TGCGCCAGCAGCCCCGAGGCCAGCTACGAGCAGTACTTC
CASSPEASYEQYF
>TRBV4-3|TRBD2|TRBJ2-7|NA
TGCGCCAGCAGCCAAGGGACTAGCGGGAGCAAGAGCGAGCAGTACTTC
CASSQGTSGSKSEQYF
>TRBV7-9|NA|TRBJ2-1|NA
TGTGCCAGCAGCTTTTCAGCTGAGCAGTTCTTC
CASSFSAEQFF
>TRBV2|NA|TRBJ2-7|NA
TGTGCCAGCAGTGTTGGCTTCTCCTACGAGCAGTACTTC
CASSVGFSYEQYF
>TRBV5-1|NA|TRBJ2-3|NA
TGCGCCAGCAGCAAATTGGAAGACATTAGTTTT
CASSKLEDISF
>TRBV11-2|TRBD2|TRBJ2-1|NA
TGTGCCAGCAGTCGGGGACTAGCGGTTTACAATGAGCAGTTCTTC
CASSRGLAVYNEQFF
>TRBV30|NA|TRBJ1-1|NA
TGTGCCTGGAGTGTTCTCTCCGTGAACACTGAAGCTTTCTTT
CAWSVLSVNTEAFF
>TRBV27|TRBD2|TRBJ2-7|NA
TGTGCCAGCAGTTCCCGCGGACTAGCGGTTTCCTACGAGCAGTACTTC
CASSSRGLAVSYEQYF
>TRBV29-1|TRBD2|TRBJ2-7|NA
TGCAGCGTTGAAGGGACTAGCGGGGTCGAGCAGTACTTC
CSVEGTSGVEQYF
>TRBV29-1|NA|TRBJ1-1|NA
TGCAGCGTTGTTGGGCCACTGGGCGTAACTGAAGCTTTCTTT
CSVVGPLGVTEAFF
>TRBV7-3|NA|TRBJ2-1|few
TGTGCCAGCAGCCTCGACCCGAGCTCCTACAATGAGCAGTTCTTC
CASSLDPSSYNEQFF
>TRBV5-1|NA|TRBJ1-1|NA
TGCGCCAGCAGCTTGGTTACAGGGATCACTGAAGCTTTCTTT
CASSLVTGITEAFF